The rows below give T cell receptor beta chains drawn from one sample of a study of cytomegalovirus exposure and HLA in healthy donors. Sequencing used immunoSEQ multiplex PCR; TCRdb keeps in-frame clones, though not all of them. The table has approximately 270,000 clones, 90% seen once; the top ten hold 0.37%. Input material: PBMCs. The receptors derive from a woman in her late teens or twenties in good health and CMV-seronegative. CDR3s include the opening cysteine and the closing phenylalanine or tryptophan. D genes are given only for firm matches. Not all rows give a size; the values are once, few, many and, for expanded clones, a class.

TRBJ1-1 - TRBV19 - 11 TGTGCCAGTACTCAGGGAATCGGAGCTTTCTTT CASTQGIGAFF
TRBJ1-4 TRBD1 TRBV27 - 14 TGTGCCAGCAGTTCGGGACAGGGATTCGAAAAACTGTTTTTT CASSSGQGFEKLFF
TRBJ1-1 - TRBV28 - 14 TGTGCCAGCAGCCATGGGGGGGAAAACACTGAAGCTTTCTTT CASSHGGENTEAFF
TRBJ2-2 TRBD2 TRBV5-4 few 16 TGTGCCAGCAGCGCCGGCGGGGGGACGAACACCGGGGAGCTGTTTTTT CASSAGGGTNTGELFF
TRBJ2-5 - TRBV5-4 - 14 TGTGCCAGCAGCTTGGCAGGGGCGAGGGAGACCCAGTACTTC CASSLAGARETQYF
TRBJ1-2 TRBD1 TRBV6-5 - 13 TGTGCCAGCAGCCGGAGTGGGACAGGGATTTACACCTTC CASSRSGTGIYTF
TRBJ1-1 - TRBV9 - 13 TGTGCCAGCAGCGGAGGGTGGAACACTGAAGCTTTCTTT CASSGGWNTEAFF
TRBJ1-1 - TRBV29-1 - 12 TGCAGCGCCCGACTGGGGAACACTGAAGCTTTCTTT CSARLGNTEAFF
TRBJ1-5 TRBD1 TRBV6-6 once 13 TGTGCCACCTTGGACAGGGTGAATCAGCCCCAGCATTTT CATLDRVNQPQHF
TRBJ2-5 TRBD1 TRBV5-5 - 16 TGTGCCAGCAGCTTGTCACAGGGGAAGTTAGGAGAGACCCAGTACTTC CASSLSQGKLGETQYF
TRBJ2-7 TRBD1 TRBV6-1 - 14 TGTGCCAGCAGTGACGGGACAGGGATCGACGAGCAGTACTTC CASSDGTGIDEQYF
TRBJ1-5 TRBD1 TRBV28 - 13 TGTGCCAGCAGTGGGACAGGGAACCAGCCCCAGCATTTT CASSGTGNQPQHF
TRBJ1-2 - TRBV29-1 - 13 TGCAGCGTTTCTGGGTTGCCAGGGATTGGCTACACCTTC CSVSGLPGIGYTF
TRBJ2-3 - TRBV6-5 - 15 TGTGCCAGCAGTTATCGGGCGGGCGGCACAGATACGCAGTATTTT CASSYRAGGTDTQYF
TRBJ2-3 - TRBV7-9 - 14 TGTGCCAGCAGCCCCCGGGGGGCGGATGATACGCAGTATTTT CASSPRGADDTQYF
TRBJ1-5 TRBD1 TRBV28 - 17 TGTGCCAGCACCCTTCTCCCCGGGACAGGGGGCAATCAGCCCCAGCATTTT CASTLLPGTGGNQPQHF
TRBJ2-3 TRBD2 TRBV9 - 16 TGTGCCAGCAGCGTATTACCCGGGGGGTACACAGATACGCAGTATTTT CASSVLPGGYTDTQYF
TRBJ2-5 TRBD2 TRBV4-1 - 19 TGCGCCAGCAGCCCCCTGAACTTAGCGGGGGGCGATTACCAAGAGACCCAGTACTTC CASSPLNLAGGDYQETQYF
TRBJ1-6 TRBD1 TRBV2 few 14 TGTGCCAGCAGTGTAGACAGGGCAAATTCACCCCTCCACTTT CASSVDRANSPLHF
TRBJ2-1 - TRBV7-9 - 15 TGTGCCAGCAGCTTAGACAGGGCCCCCTACAATGAGCAGTTCTTC CASSLDRAPYNEQFF
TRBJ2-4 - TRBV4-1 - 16 TGCGCCAGCAGCCGGACAGCAAGTTTGGCCAAAAACATTCAGTACTTC CASSRTASLAKNIQYF
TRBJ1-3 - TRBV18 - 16 TGTGCCAGCTCACCACCGGGGCGCCCGGGTGGAAACACCATATATTTT CASSPPGRPGGNTIYF
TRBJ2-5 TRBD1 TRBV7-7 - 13 TGTGCTAGCAGTTTACAGGGGGCGGAGACCCAGTACTTC CASSLQGAETQYF
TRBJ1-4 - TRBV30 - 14 TGTGCCTGGAGTGCCTCTGCAACTAATGAAAAACTGTTTTTT CAWSASATNEKLFF
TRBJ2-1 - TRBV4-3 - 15 TGCGCCAGCAGCCAAGATCGAGGATCCTACAATGAGCAGTTCTTC CASSQDRGSYNEQFF
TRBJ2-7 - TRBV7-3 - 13 TGTGCCAGCAGCTTAGGGGCTGGCTACGAGCAGTACTTC CASSLGAGYEQYF
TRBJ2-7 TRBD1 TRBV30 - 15 TGTGCCTGGAGTCCGGGACAGGAACATCACTACGAGCAGTACTTC CAWSPGQEHHYEQYF
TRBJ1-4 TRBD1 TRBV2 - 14 TGTGCCAGCGGACAGGAGAACGCTAATGAAAAACTGTTTTTT CASGQENANEKLFF
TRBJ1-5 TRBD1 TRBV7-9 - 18 TGTGCCAGCAGCTTAGGGCAGGGGGCCCCCATTAGCAATCAGCCCCAGCATTTT CASSLGQGAPISNQPQHF
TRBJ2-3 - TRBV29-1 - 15 TGCAGCGTTGAAGATCAGGGTGTGAGCACAGATACGCAGTATTTT CSVEDQGVSTDTQYF
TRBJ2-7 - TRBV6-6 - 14 TGTGCCAGCAGTTACACCCATCCCGGTGACGAGCAGTACTTC CASSYTHPGDEQYF
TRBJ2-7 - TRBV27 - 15 TGTGCCAGCAGTTTGGTGGGGCCTTCGTTCCACGAGCAGTACTTC CASSLVGPSFHEQYF
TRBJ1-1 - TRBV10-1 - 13 TGCGCCACGTCGAACAGGGAAAACACTGAAGCTTTCTTT CATSNRENTEAFF
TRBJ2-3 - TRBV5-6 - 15 TGTGCCAGCAGCTTTGTTGGGCAGAGTTCAGATACGCAGTATTTT CASSFVGQSSDTQYF
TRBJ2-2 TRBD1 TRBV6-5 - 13 TGTGCCAGCAGGCGACAGGGTGCCGGGGAGCTGTTTTTT CASRRQGAGELFF
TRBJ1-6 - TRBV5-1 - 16 TGCGCCAGCAGCACATCCGGGACAACAAATAATTCACCCCTCCACTTT CASSTSGTTNNSPLHF
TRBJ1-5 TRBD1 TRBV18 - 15 TGTGCCAGCTCATCAGGACAGGGCGTCAATCAGCCCCAGCATTTT CASSSGQGVNQPQHF
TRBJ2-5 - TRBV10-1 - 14 TGCGCCAGCAGTGAGAGTCCGGGGCAAGAGACCCAGTACTTC CASSESPGQETQYF
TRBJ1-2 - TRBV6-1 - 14 TGTGCCAGCAGTGAATTAGGGGGTAGCAATGGCTACACCTTC CASSELGGSNGYTF
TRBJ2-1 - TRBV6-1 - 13 TGTGCCAGCAGCCAACAGGGTTCGAATGAGCAGTTCTTC CASSQQGSNEQFF
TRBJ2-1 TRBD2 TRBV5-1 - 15 TGCGCCAGCAGCTTCATAGCGGGGAGATACAATGAGCAGTTCTTC CASSFIAGRYNEQFF
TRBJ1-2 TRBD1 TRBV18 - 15 TGTGCCAGCTCACCAAACGGGGACAGTTCATATGGCTACACCTTC CASSPNGDSSYGYTF
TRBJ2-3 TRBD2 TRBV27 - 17 TGTGCCAGCAGCAGGTGGGGTGTAAGTCGGGGGGCAGATACGCAGTATTTT CASSRWGVSRGADTQYF
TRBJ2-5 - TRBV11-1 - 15 TGTGCCAGCAGCCTGGGTCCAGGGGGGCAAGAGACCCAGTACTTC CASSLGPGGQETQYF
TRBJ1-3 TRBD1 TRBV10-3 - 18 TGTGCCATCAGCCCCAAGGCCGGGACAGCGAGCTCTGGAAACACCATATATTTT CAISPKAGTASSGNTIYF
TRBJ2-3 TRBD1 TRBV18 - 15 TGTGCCAGCTCCCGGGGACAGGGGGGGCCAGATACGCAGTATTTT CASSRGQGGPDTQYF
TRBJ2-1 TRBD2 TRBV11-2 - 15 TGTGCCAGCAGCTTAGCTAGCGGGGGGGCAAATGAGCAGTTCTTC CASSLASGGANEQFF
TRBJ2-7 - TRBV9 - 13 TGTGCCAGCAGCCCGACAGCCCAATACGAGCAGTACTTC CASSPTAQYEQYF